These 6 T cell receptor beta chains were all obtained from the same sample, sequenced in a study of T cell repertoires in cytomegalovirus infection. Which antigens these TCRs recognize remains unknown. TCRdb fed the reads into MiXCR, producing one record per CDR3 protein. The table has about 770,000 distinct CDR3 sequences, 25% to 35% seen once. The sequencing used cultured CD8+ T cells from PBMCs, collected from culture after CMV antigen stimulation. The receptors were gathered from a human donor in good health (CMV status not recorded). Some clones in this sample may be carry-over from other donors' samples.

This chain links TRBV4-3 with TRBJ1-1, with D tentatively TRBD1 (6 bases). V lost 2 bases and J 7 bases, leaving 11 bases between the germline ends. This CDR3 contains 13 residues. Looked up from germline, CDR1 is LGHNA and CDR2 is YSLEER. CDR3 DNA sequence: TGCGCCAGCAGCCAACCCATACAGGGTGAAGCTTTCTTT. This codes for CASSQPIQGEAFF.

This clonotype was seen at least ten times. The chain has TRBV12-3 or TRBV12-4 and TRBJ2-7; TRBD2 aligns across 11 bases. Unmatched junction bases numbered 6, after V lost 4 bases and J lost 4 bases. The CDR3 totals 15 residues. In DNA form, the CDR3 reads TGTGCCAGCAGTTCGGGTAGCGGGGGGGGATACGAGCAGTACTTC. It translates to CASSSGSGGGYEQYF.

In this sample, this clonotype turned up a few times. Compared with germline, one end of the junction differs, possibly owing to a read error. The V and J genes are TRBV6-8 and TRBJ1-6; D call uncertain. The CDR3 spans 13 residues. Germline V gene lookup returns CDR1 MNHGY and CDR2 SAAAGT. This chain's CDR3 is CASRSAYSSPLHF. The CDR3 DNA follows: TGTGCCAGCAGATCTGCTTATAGTTCACCCCTCCACTTT.

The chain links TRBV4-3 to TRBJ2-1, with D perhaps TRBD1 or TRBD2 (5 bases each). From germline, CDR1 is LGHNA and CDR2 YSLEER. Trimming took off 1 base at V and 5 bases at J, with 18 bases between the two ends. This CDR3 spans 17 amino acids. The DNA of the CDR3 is TGCGCCAGCAGCCAAGTTCCGATGGGACGGACAAACAATGAGCAGTTCTTC. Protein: CASSQVPMGRTNNEQFF.

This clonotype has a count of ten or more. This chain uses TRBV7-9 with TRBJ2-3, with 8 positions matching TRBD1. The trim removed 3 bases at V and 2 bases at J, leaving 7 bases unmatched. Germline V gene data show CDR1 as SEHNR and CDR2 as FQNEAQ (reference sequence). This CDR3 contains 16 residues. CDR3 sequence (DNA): TGTGCCAGCAGCTTTTGGCAGGGGGCCCTCACAGATACGCAGTATTTT. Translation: CASSFWQGALTDTQYF.

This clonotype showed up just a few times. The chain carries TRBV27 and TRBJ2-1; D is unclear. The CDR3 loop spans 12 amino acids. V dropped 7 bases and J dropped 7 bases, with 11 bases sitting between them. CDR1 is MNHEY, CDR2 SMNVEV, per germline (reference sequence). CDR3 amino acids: CASMTPPNEQFF. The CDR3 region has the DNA TGTGCCAGCATGACGCCCCCTAATGAGCAGTTCTTC.